This TCR beta chain stems from a study of blood T cell repertoires in COVID-19. Study-wide background: T cells, B-cell-depleted T cells, or PBMCs provided the cDNA or gDNA that served as material.

Per the germline V gene, CDR1 is SGHTA and CDR2 is FQGNSA. The CDR3 covers 14 residues. The ends lost 4 bases at V and 8 bases at J; junction bases unmatched: 5. The table came from immunoSEQ multiplex PCR; TCRdb's copy has only in-frame clones and leaves some out. In the table there are some 250,000 clones, approximately 86% of which are singletons. This clone was seen only once. The chain is built from TRBV7-2 and TRBJ1-2, with TRBD1 identical over 12 bases. This TCR was sampled from a woman under 40 who had recovered from COVID-19. Input material: peripheral blood. The DNA of the CDR3 is TGTGCCAGCAGCTCGCGGGACAGGGGGCGAGGCTACACCTTC. Translated, it gives CASSSRDRGRGYTF.